The 3 T cell receptor beta chains listed next were all sequenced from one sample in a study of T cells in tuberculosis. The data were produced by immunoSEQ multiplex PCR, yet TCRdb's version contains in-frame clones alone and is incomplete. The table has about 33,000 clones, 85% to 95% seen once. Sequenced: PBMCs. The receptors stem from a donor aged 10-30 years with latent tuberculosis or without tuberculosis infection. Some clones in this sample may be carry-over from other donors' samples.

The chain is built from TRBV27 and TRBJ2-2, with D perhaps matching TRBD1 (5 bases). The germline gives CDR1 MNHEY, CDR2 SMNVEV (reference sequence). The CDR3 runs 12 residues. Trimming stripped 7 bases from V and 6 bases from J, with 9 bases between. Here the CDR3 DNA reads TGTGCCAGCACCACAGGATCCGGGGAGCTGTTTTTT. This codes for CASTTGSGELFF.

The chain recombines TRBV15 with TRBJ2-5, with 9 bases aligning to TRBD2. The trim removed 1 base at V and 5 bases at J, leaving 8 bases unmatched. Germline CDR1 is LNHNV and CDR2 is YYDKDF (reference sequence). The CDR3 length is 16 residues. CDR3 bases: TGTGCCACCAGCAGAGCCGCGGGAGGGCCTGGGGAGACCCAGTACTTC. This translates into CATSRAAGGPGETQYF.

The chain is built from TRBV5-1 and TRBJ2-7; weak D call: TRBD1 (5 bases). The CDR3 has 13 residues. CDR1 is SGHRS, CDR2 YFSETQ, per germline. Deletions cut 4 bases from V and 3 bases from J, with 11 bases between. CDR3 coding DNA: TGCGCCAGCAGCCTTCGACAGAGCTACGAGCAGTACTTC. This translates into CASSLRQSYEQYF.